The clone carrying this T cell receptor beta chain came up many times. The antigen is unknown. This specimen belongs to a study of read filtering for tumor transcriptome and immune sequencing. Findings and caveats of the study: This fraction held mixed bone marrow immune cells after CD138-negative sorting. Without single-read clonotypes, shared clonotype proportions correlated more between IR-seq and RNA-seq.

The library was built from around 400 ng RNA with molecular barcoded adaptors for alpha/delta and beta/gamma chains. Each CDR3 protein gets one entry after TCRdb re-called the reads with MiXCR. The data hold 62,000 or so distinct CDR3 sequences, with 20% to 25% observed a single time. In germline, CDR1 is MRHNA, CDR2 SNTAGT. V was clipped by 6 bases and J by 2 bases, with 9 bases between them. The CDR3 totals 13 residues. Sequenced: a population of CD138-negative cells sorted from bone marrow. The receptor's source is a donor aged 40 or over with multiple myeloma. V is TRBV6-4 and J is TRBJ2-3, with D maybe TRBD1 (6 bases). CDR3 sequence: CASRDRLTDTQYF. As DNA, the CDR3 is TGTGCCAGCAGGGACAGACTCACAGATACGCAGTATTTT.